This entry lists 32 T cell receptor beta chains sequenced from one sample in a study of lymphopenia after photon versus proton radiotherapy. Profiling relied on immunoSEQ multiplex PCR, and the TCRdb table lists in-frame clones only, not all of them. The sample contains 65,000 or so clones, around 87% of which appear only once. The sequenced sample was peripheral blood, obtained from a patient treated with proton-based radiotherapy. These receptor sequences come from an elderly man with esophageal cancer.

J is TRBJ1-2 and V is TRBV7-2; 7 nucleotides align to TRBD1. CDR3 length: 15 amino acids. Germline V lookup: CDR1 SGHTA, CDR2 FQGNSA. V lost 3 bases to trimming and J lost 2 bases; unmatched junction nucleotides: 6. CDR3 region: CASSFSTGANYGYTF. In DNA, the CDR3 is TGTGCCAGCAGCTTCAGCACAGGGGCCAACTATGGCTACACCTTC.

The chain recombines TRBV19 with TRBJ1-2; D gene uncertain. CDR1 and CDR2 (germline): LNHDA, SQIVND (reference sequence). CDR3 size: 12 residues. V shed 6 bases and J shed 1 base, with 6 bases lying between them. The CDR3 is CASSRDNYGYTF. The CDR3, as DNA: TGTGCCAGTAGCCGAGATAACTATGGCTACACCTTC.

This chain uses TRBV18 with TRBJ1-1; tentative D call: TRBD1 (6 bases). This CDR3 spans 16 amino acids. Per germline, CDR1 KGHSH and CDR2 LQKENI. The ends were cut back, 4 bases at V and 6 bases at J, with 21 bases in the middle. The CDR3 coding sequence is TGTGCCAGCTCACTCACGTGGGGGGGGCGCGGGGCTGAAGCTTTCTTT. It encodes CASSLTWGGRGAEAFF.

This sequence joins TRBV15 and TRBJ1-5; tentative D call: TRBD1 (5 bases). CDR3 length equals 14 residues. Germline V gives CDR1 LNHNV, CDR2 YYDKDF (reference sequence). V gave up 0 bases and J gave up 6 bases, with 9 bases separating them. The CDR3 sequence is CATSRDAGVQPQHF. CDR3 bases: TGTGCCACCAGCAGAGATGCGGGGGTTCAGCCCCAGCATTTT.

The rearrangement links TRBV7-2 to TRBJ2-3; D is undetermined. The CDR3 loop spans 13 amino acids. Germline lookup yields CDR1 SGHTA and CDR2 FQGNSA. Trimming removed 5 bases from V and 5 bases from J, with 11 bases in between. DNA for the CDR3: TGTGCCAGCAGCCCAGAGGTGAGAGATACGCAGTATTTT. Protein product: CASSPEVRDTQYF.

The chain couples TRBV5-6 to TRBJ1-1; 12 positions agree with TRBD1. The V and J ends lost 3 bases and 1 base, in that order; junction bases with no gene match: 10. The CDR3 sequence is 18 residues long. Germline V lookup: CDR1 SGHDT, CDR2 YYEEEE. The CDR3 DNA is TGTGCCAGCAGCTGGGGACAGGGGGCGATTCTGTCGAACACTGAAGCTTTCTTT. Its protein is CASSWGQGAILSNTEAFF.

The gene calls are TRBV6-5 and TRBJ1-1; TRBD1 aligns across 10 bases. Trimming removed 7 bases from V and 5 bases from J; junction bases left unmatched: 7. The CDR3 consists of 14 residues. Germline CDR1 and CDR2: MNHEY and SVGAGI. The CDR3 DNA reads TGTGCCAGCACCCACAGGGACAGGGGAACTGAAGCTTTCTTT. It encodes CASTHRDRGTEAFF.

V is TRBV5-4 and J is TRBJ1-5; D may be TRBD1 (5 bases). This CDR3 has 17 amino acids. Germline values: CDR1 SGHNT, CDR2 YYREEE (reference sequence). Deletions cut 4 bases from V and 3 bases from J, with 20 bases between. CDR3 nucleotides: TGTGCCAGCAGCCGCCGGGACTCCGGCGCGGACAATCAGCCCCAGCATTTT. Encoded protein: CASSRRDSGADNQPQHF.

V usage is TRBV20-1 and J usage is TRBJ1-6; possibly TRBD1 for D (5 bases). Germline V lookup: CDR1 DFQATT, CDR2 SNEGSKA (reference sequence). This CDR3 comprises 11 residues. Between the trimmed V and J ends, which lost 3 bases and 8 bases, there was a span of 5 bases. The CDR3 here is CSASRDSPLHF. The CDR3 nucleotides read TGCAGTGCTAGCAGGGATTCACCCCTCCACTTT.

The chain joins TRBV10-3 to TRBJ1-2, with D possibly TRBD1 on 5 matching bases. The germline V gene encodes CDR1 ENHRY and CDR2 SYGVKD. This CDR3 contains 14 residues. Trimming took off 6 bases at V and 1 base at J, with 12 bases between the two ends. CDR3 sequence: CAISQTGGNYGYTF. The CDR3 bases are TGTGCCATCAGCCAGACGGGGGGTAACTATGGCTACACCTTC.

The chain is built from TRBV5-1 and TRBJ1-3; D gene ambiguous. CDR3 length equals 12 residues. The V gene's germline CDR1 is SGHRS and CDR2 YFSETQ. Trimming pared 1 base from V and 4 bases from J, leaving 3 bases between. The CDR3 DNA is TGCGCCAGCAGCTTGCTGGGAAACACCATATATTTT. It encodes CASSLLGNTIYF. Full variable domain (missing parts from reference TRBV5-1 and TRBJ1-3): KAGVTQTPRYLIKTRGQQVTLSCSPISGHRSVSWYQQTPGQGLQFLFEYFSETQRNKGNFPGRFSGRQFSNSRSEMNVSTLELGDSALYLCASSLLGNTIYFGEGSWLTVV.

This rearrangement joins TRBV10-3 to TRBJ2-7; unclear D gene. Germline V gives CDR1 ENHRY, CDR2 SYGVKD. This CDR3 comprises 14 residues. Trimming took 3 bases from V and 3 from J, leaving 12 bases between them. The CDR3 here is CAISDPTFNYEQYF. CDR3 bases: TGTGCCATCAGTGACCCGACATTCAACTACGAGCAGTACTTC.

The chain has TRBV5-1 and TRBJ2-1, with TRBD2 matching 12 bases. CDR3 length: 18 residues. J lost 7 bases, V lost 1 base, and 12 bases had no gene match. Per germline, CDR1 SGHRS and CDR2 YFSETQ. CDR3 region: CASSLYAASGGEGNEQFF. The CDR3 nucleotides read TGCGCCAGCAGCTTGTACGCGGCTAGCGGGGGGGAAGGGAATGAGCAGTTCTTC.

In DNA, the CDR3 is TGTGCCAGCAGCGCCGACGAAGGGCTAGCGGATACGCAGTATTTT. The encoded protein is CASSADEGLADTQYF. The chain couples TRBV9 to TRBJ2-3, with a weak D call TRBD2 (6 bases). V was cut by 3 bases and J by 6 bases, with 17 bases left in between. The CDR3 is made up of 15 amino acids. Germline CDR1 reads SGDLS; CDR2 reads YYNGEE.

V gene TRBV9 combines with J gene TRBJ1-2, with D unresolved. V gave up 1 base and J gave up 0 bases, with 7 bases separating them. This CDR3 has 14 residues. CDR1 SGDLS and CDR2 YYNGEE come from the germline V gene. The CDR3 sequence is CASSVQATNYGYTF. The CDR3 DNA reads TGTGCCAGCAGCGTACAGGCAACTAACTATGGCTACACCTTC.

This clone came up a few times. The chain links TRBV7-2 to TRBJ2-4, with 8 bases aligning to TRBD2. The CDR3 totals 14 residues. V lost 4 bases to trimming and J lost 6 bases; unmatched junction nucleotides: 5. Germline CDR1 reads SGHTA; CDR2 reads FQGNSA. The CDR3: CASSWAGGLNIQYF. In nucleotides, the CDR3 is TGTGCCAGCAGCTGGGCGGGGGGATTAAACATTCAGTACTTC.

This clone was seen a single time. The chain links TRBV19 to TRBJ1-2; 7 bases map to TRBD1. The junction had 12 bases not matched to a gene; V was cut back by 6 bases and J by 8 bases. Germline V lookup: CDR1 LNHDA, CDR2 SQIVND (reference sequence). The CDR3 spans 14 residues. CDR3 residues: CASSLQGTGYGYTF. The CDR3 nucleotides are TGTGCCAGTAGCTTACAGGGGACGGGTTACGGCTACACCTTC. Variable domain in full (rest from reference TRBV19 and TRBJ1-2): DGGITQSPKYLFRKEGQNVTLSCEQNLNHDAMYWYRQDPGQGLRLIYYSQIVNDFQKGDIAEGYSVSREKKESFPLTVTSAQKNPTAFYLCASSLQGTGYGYTFGSGTRLTVV.

This clone was counted between two and nine times. This chain links TRBV2 with TRBJ1-2, with D perhaps TRBD1 (6 bases). The germline gives CDR1 SNHLY, CDR2 FYNNEI. V was pared by 7 bases and J by 8 bases, with 17 bases between. The CDR3 has 13 amino acids. The CDR3 bases are TGTGCCAGCACCTACAACAGGGCCTTGGGCTACACCTTC. Translating gives CASTYNRALGYTF.

The CDR3 loop is CASSQGTGWGETQYF. In DNA, the CDR3 is TGCGCCAGCAGCCAAGGGACAGGGTGGGGGGAGACCCAGTACTTC. The rearrangement links TRBV4-3 to TRBJ2-5; 8 positions match TRBD1. The CDR3 is 15 amino acids. In germline, CDR1 is LGHNA, CDR2 YSLEER. The V gene end was trimmed by 1 base and the J gene end by 5 bases; junction bases not matched to a gene: 6.

The genes are TRBV27 and TRBJ2-7; 10 bases line up with TRBD1. This CDR3 is built from 15 residues. J lost 5 bases, V lost 3 bases, and 7 bases had no gene match. Germline V lookup: CDR1 MNHEY, CDR2 SMNVEV (reference sequence). The CDR3 DNA sequence: TGTGCCAGCAGTTTCCCGGGACAGGGGTTAAACGAGCAGTACTTC. It is translated as CASSFPGQGLNEQYF.

This clone was detected only a few times. The chain uses TRBV6-6 and TRBJ1-1; D is uncertain. This CDR3 has 13 residues. The germline V gene has CDR1 MNHNY and CDR2 SVGAGI (reference sequence). V was clipped by 8 bases and J by 3 bases, with 13 bases between them. CDR3 DNA sequence: TGTGCCAGCCAGTTCCGTGGACACACTGAAGCTTTCTTT. Protein product: CASQFRGHTEAFF.

This clone has more than one count but fewer than ten. The chain uses TRBV7-2 and TRBJ1-6; 7 nucleotides agree with TRBD1. Looked up from germline, CDR1 is SGHTA and CDR2 is FQGNSA. Unmatched junction bases numbered 8, after V lost 5 bases and J lost 7 bases. The CDR3 covers 15 residues. The CDR3: CASSTSTGKNSPLHF. The CDR3 DNA is TGTGCCAGCAGCACTTCGACAGGGAAGAATTCACCCCTCCACTTT. The entire variable domain, with the rest obtained from reference TRBV7-2 and TRBJ1-6, is as follows: GAGVSQSPSNKVTEKGKDVELRCDPISGHTALYWYRQSLGQGLEFLIYFQGNSAPDKSGLPSDRFSAERTGGSVSTLTIQRTQQEDSAVYLCASSTSTGKNSPLHFGNGTRLTVT.

The chain couples TRBV27 to TRBJ2-1; D gene ambiguous. The CDR3 runs to 14 residues. V dropped 0 bases and J dropped 8 bases, with 11 bases sitting between them. Germline CDR1 is MNHEY and CDR2 is SMNVEV (reference sequence). The CDR3 region has the DNA TGTGCCAGCAGTTTATCTTACCGGATTGATGAGCAGTTCTTC. Amino acid sequence: CASSLSYRIDEQFF.

The chain combines TRBV27 with TRBJ2-1; D remains ambiguous. With 6 bases removed from V and 7 bases from J, the gap between germline ends came to 22 bases. The CDR3 extends over 16 amino acids. Germline assignment: CDR1 MNHEY and CDR2 SMNVEV (reference sequence). CDR3 sequence reads: CASRYSPWPPLNEQFF. The CDR3 DNA reads as TGTGCCAGCAGGTACTCCCCCTGGCCGCCCCTGAATGAGCAGTTCTTC.

The CDR3 DNA sequence: TGTGCCAGCAGTTCCTATCGGGGCTATGGCTACACCTTC. Amino acid sequence: CASSSYRGYGYTF. The chain carries TRBV6-5 and TRBJ1-2; no reliable D call. CDR3 length: 13 residues. Per the germline V gene, CDR1 is MNHEY and CDR2 is SVGAGI. Trimming removed 4 bases from V and 4 bases from J, with 10 bases in between.

The genes are TRBV6-5 and TRBJ1-1; 9 bases fit TRBD1. The J segment lost 7 bases and the V segment lost 5 bases, leaving 5 bases of the junction unmatched. The CDR3 totals 13 residues. The germline V gene encodes CDR1 MNHEY and CDR2 SVGAGI. CDR3 in amino acids: CASSLLGQGEAFF. The CDR3 nucleotides are TGTGCCAGCAGTCTACTGGGACAGGGTGAAGCTTTCTTT.

This chain connects TRBV10-1 to TRBJ2-1; D possibly corresponds to TRBD1 (6 bases). CDR1 WNHNN and CDR2 SYGVQD come from the germline V gene (reference sequence). The CDR3 runs to 15 residues. V gave up 5 bases and J gave up 4 bases, with 15 bases separating them. The CDR3 here is CASSSTGTSYNEQFF. As DNA, the CDR3 is TGCGCCAGCAGTTCTACCGGGACATCTTACAATGAGCAGTTCTTC.

The CDR3 sequence is CASSQEQGKYNSPLHF. In DNA form, the CDR3 reads TGCGCCAGCAGCCAAGAACAGGGGAAATATAATTCACCCCTCCACTTT. The chain couples TRBV4-1 to TRBJ1-6, with 7 bases that match TRBD1. After removal of 0 bases from V and 4 bases from J, the junction contained 3 bases not matched to a gene. The germline gives CDR1 MGHRA, CDR2 YSYEKL. This CDR3 contains 16 residues.

This rearrangement joins TRBV12-5 to TRBJ2-5; 10 bases line up with TRBD1. The J call may be incorrect, as the DNA end agrees better with TRBJ2-7. The germline V gene encodes CDR1 LGHNT and CDR2 FRNRAP. The CDR3 length is 14 residues. CDR3: CASGGGQGIYEQYF. The CDR3 DNA sequence: TGTGCTAGTGGTGGGGGACAGGGGATCTACGAGCAGTACTTC.

The chain carries TRBV19 and TRBJ2-1; 11 bases map to TRBD2. This CDR3 has 15 residues. Looked up from germline, CDR1 is LNHDA and CDR2 is SQIVND (reference sequence). J lost 8 bases, V lost 6 bases, and 9 bases had no gene match. CDR3 protein: CASRSLGTSGDEQFF. The DNA for the CDR3 is TGTGCCAGTAGATCTCTCGGGACTAGCGGCGATGAGCAGTTCTTC.

J is TRBJ1-1 and V is TRBV19; no firm D call. Trimming shortened V by 7 bases and J by 1 base, and 7 bases separated the two germline ends. The CDR3 is 12 residues long. Germline lookup yields CDR1 LNHDA and CDR2 SQIVND (reference sequence). Here the CDR3 DNA reads TGTGCCAGTAATACTGGGAACACTGAAGCTTTCTTT. Protein product: CASNTGNTEAFF.

The genes are TRBV7-6 and TRBJ1-2, with a tentative D call TRBD1 (6 bases). Germline lookup yields CDR1 SGHVS and CDR2 FNYEAQ. This CDR3 spans 14 amino acids. With 1 base removed from V and 7 bases from J, the gap between germline ends came to 13 bases. The DNA for the CDR3 is TGTGCCAGCAGCTTAGTTACGGGGGCGGGTGGCTACACCTTC. Protein: CASSLVTGAGGYTF.